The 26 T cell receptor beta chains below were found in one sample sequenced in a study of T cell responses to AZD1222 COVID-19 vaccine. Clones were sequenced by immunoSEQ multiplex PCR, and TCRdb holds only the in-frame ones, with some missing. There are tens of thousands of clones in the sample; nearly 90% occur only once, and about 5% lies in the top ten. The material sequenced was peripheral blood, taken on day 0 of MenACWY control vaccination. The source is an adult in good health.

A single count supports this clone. The CDR3 nucleotides read TGTGCCAGCAGCCGCCTTGGGACCGGGGCGGGCACTGAAGCTTTCTTT. Translated: CASSRLGTGAGTEAFF. This chain uses TRBV7-2 with TRBJ1-1; D is perhaps TRBD1 (5 bases). The CDR3 is 16 amino acids. Germline V gives CDR1 SGHTA, CDR2 FQGNSA. Trimming took off 5 bases at V and 4 bases at J, with 20 bases between the two ends.

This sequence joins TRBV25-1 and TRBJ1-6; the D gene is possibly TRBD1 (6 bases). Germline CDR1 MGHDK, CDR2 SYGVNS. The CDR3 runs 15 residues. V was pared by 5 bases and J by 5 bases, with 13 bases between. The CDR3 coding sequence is TGTGCCAGCAGTTTGACAGGCCCGAATAATTCACCCCTCCACTTT. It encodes CASSLTGPNNSPLHF.

CDR3 DNA: TGTGCCAGTAGTCCCGGCGGAGGATCCTACAATGAGCAGTTCTTC. It encodes CASSPGGGSYNEQFF. The gene calls are TRBV19 and TRBJ2-1, with a possible D match to TRBD2 (5 bases). The CDR3 length is 15 residues. Germline V gene lookup returns CDR1 LNHDA and CDR2 SQIVND (reference sequence). V lost 5 bases to trimming and J lost 1 base, with 12 bases between them.

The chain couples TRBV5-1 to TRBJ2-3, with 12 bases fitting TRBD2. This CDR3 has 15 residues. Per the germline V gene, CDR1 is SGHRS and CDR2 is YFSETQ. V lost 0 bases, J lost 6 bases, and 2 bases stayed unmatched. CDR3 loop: CASSLAGTSGDTQYF. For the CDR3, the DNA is TGCGCCAGCAGCTTGGCCGGGACTAGCGGGGATACGCAGTATTTT.

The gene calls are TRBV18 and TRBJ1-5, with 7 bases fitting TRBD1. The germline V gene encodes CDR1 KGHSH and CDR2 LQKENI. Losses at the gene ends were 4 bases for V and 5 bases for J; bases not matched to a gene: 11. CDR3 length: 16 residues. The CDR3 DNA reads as TGTGCCAGCTCACTCGGGACAGCTAATGATCATCAGCCCCAGCATTTT. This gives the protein CASSLGTANDHQPQHF.

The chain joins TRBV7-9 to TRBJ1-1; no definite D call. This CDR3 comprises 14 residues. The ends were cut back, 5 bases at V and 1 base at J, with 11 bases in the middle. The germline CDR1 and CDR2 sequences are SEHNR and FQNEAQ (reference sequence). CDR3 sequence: CASSPTKSNTEAFF. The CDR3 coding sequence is TGTGCCAGCAGCCCAACAAAGTCGAACACTGAAGCTTTCTTT.

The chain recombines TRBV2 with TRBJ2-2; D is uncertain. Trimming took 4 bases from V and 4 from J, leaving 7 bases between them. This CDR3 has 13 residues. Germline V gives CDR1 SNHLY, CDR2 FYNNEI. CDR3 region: CASSGRITGELFF. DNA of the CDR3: TGTGCCAGCAGTGGACGGATCACCGGGGAGCTGTTTTTT.

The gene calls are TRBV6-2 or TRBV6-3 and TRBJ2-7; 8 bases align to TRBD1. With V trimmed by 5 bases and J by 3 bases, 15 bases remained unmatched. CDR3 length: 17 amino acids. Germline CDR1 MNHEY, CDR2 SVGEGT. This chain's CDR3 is CASSTKLRDRRNYEQYF. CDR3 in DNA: TGTGCCAGCAGTACCAAGCTTAGGGACAGGCGAAACTACGAGCAGTACTTC.

CDR3 protein: CASSFGTEYGYTF. CDR3 nucleotides: TGTGCCAGCAGCTTCGGGACGGAGTATGGCTACACCTTC. The chain is built from TRBV5-6 and TRBJ1-2; TRBD1 might be the D (5 bases). The germline V and J ends were trimmed by 2 bases and 5 bases, with 10 bases remaining between them. The CDR3 has 13 residues. Germline lookup yields CDR1 SGHDT and CDR2 YYEEEE.

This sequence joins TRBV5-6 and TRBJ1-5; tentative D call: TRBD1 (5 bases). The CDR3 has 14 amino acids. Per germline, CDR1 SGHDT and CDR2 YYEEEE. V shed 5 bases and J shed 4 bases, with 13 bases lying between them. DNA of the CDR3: TGTGCCAGCAGTTTGCGGGGGATGAATCAGCCCCAGCATTTT. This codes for CASSLRGMNQPQHF.

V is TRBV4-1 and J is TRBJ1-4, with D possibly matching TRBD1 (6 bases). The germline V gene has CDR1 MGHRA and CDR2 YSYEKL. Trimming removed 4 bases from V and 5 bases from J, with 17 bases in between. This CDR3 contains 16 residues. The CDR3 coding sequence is TGCGCCAGCAGCCCGCATACAGGGTTATTGAATGAAAAACTGTTTTTT. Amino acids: CASSPHTGLLNEKLFF.

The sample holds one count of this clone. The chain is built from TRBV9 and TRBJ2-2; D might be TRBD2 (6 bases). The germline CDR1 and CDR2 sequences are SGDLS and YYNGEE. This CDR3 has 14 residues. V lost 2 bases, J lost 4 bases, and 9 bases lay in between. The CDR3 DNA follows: TGTGCCAGCAGCGTGCAGGGAGGCACCGGGGAGCTGTTTTTT. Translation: CASSVQGGTGELFF.

The CDR3 DNA sequence: TGTGCCAGCAGCCAAGACCCCTCAATTTACACTGAAGCTTTCTTT. Protein sequence: CASSQDPSIYTEAFF. The chain has TRBV4-2 and TRBJ1-1; no reliable D call. CDR1 and CDR2 (germline): LGHNA, YNFKEQ. The V and J ends lost 0 bases and 3 bases respectively, with 11 bases between them. The CDR3 is 15 amino acids.

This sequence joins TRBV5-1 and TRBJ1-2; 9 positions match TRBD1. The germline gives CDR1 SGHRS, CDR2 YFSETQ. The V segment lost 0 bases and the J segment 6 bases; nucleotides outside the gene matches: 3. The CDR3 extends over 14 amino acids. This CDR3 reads CASSLGGQGNGYTF. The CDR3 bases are TGCGCCAGCAGCTTGGGGGGACAGGGAAATGGCTACACCTTC. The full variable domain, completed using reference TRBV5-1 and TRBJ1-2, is KAGVTQTPRYLIKTRGQQVTLSCSPISGHRSVSWYQQTPGQGLQFLFEYFSETQRNKGNFPGRFSGRQFSNSRSEMNVSTLELGDSALYLCASSLGGQGNGYTFGSGTRLTVV.

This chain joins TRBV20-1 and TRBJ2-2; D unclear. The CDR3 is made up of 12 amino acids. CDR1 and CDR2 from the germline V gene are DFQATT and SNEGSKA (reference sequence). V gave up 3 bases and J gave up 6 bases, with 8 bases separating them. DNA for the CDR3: TGCAGTGCTAGTGGGCAGGCCGGGGAGCTGTTTTTT. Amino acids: CSASGQAGELFF.

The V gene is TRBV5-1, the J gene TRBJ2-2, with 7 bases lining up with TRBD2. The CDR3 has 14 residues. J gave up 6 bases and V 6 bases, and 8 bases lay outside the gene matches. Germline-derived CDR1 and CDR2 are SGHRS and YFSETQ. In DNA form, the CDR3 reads TGCGCCAGCAAAAGGACTAGTGAGGCCGGGGAGCTGTTTTTT. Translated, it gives CASKRTSEAGELFF.

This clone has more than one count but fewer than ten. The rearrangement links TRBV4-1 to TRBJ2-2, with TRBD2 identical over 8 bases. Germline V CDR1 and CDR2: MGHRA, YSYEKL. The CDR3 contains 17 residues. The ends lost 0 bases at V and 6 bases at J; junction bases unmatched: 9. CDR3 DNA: TGCGCCAGCAGCCAAGACTTGCGCGGGGGGCGGGCCGGGGAGCTGTTTTTT. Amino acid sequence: CASSQDLRGGRAGELFF.

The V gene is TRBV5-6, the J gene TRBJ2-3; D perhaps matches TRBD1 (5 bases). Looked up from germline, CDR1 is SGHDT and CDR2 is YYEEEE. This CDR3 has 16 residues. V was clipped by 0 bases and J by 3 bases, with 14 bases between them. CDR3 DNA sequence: TGTGCCAGCAGCTTGGCCGCCAGGGTTAGAACAGATACGCAGTATTTT. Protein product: CASSLAARVRTDTQYF.

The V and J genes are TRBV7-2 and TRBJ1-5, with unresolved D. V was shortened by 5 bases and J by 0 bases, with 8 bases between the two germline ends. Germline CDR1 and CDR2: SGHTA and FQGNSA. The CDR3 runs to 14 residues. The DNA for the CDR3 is TGTGCCAGCAGCCACAGAACTAGCAATCAGCCCCAGCATTTT. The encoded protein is CASSHRTSNQPQHF.

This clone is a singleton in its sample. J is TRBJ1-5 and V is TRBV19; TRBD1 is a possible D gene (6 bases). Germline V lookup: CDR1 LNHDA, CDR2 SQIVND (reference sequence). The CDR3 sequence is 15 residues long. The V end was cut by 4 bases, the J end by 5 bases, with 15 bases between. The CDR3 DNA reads TGTGCCAGTAGTAGAGGCGGGGGGCTCGATCAGCCCCAGCATTTT. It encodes CASSRGGGLDQPQHF.

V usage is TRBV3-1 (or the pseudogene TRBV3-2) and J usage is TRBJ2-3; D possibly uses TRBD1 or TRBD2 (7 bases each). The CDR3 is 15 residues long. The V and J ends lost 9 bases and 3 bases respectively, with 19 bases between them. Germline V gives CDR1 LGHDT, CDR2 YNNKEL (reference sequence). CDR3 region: CASIPGRGGTDTQYF. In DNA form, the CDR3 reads TGTGCCAGTATCCCGGGCAGGGGGGGGACAGATACGCAGTATTTT.

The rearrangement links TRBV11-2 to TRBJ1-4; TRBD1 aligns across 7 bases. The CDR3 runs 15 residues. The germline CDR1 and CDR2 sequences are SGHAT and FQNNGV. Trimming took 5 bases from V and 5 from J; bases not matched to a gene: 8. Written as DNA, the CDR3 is TGTGCCAGCAGCCCCGCAGGGACAGCAAATGAAAAACTGTTTTTT. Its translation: CASSPAGTANEKLFF.

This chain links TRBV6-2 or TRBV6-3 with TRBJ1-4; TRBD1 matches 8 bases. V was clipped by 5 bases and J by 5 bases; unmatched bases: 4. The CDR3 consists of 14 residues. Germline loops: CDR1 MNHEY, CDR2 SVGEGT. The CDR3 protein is CASSHRTGNEKLFF. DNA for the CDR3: TGTGCCAGCAGTCATAGGACAGGGAATGAAAAACTGTTTTTT.

The CDR3 nucleotides read TGTGCCAGCAGTTCACCCCCAGGGGCCGGTGAAAAACTGTTTTTT. Its translation is CASSSPPGAGEKLFF. The V and J genes are TRBV28 and TRBJ1-4, with TRBD1 as a possible D gene (6 bases). Trimming shortened V by 4 bases and J by 7 bases, and 16 bases separated the two germline ends. CDR3 length equals 15 residues. Germline CDR1 and CDR2: MDHEN and SYDVKM.

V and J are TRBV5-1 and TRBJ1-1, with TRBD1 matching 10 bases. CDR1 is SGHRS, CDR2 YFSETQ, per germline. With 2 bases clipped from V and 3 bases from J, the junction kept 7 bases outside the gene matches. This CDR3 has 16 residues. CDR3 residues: CASSFSGTGVHTEAFF. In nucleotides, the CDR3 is TGCGCCAGCAGCTTTTCCGGGACAGGGGTTCACACTGAAGCTTTCTTT. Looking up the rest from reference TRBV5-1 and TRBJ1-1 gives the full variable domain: KAGVTQTPRYLIKTRGQQVTLSCSPISGHRSVSWYQQTPGQGLQFLFEYFSETQRNKGNFPGRFSGRQFSNSRSEMNVSTLELGDSALYLCASSFSGTGVHTEAFFGQGTRLTVV.

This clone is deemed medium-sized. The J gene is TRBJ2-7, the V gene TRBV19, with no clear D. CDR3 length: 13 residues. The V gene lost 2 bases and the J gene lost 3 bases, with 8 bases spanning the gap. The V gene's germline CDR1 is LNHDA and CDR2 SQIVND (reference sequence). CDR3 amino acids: CASSINPSYEQYF. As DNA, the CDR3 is TGTGCCAGTAGTATAAACCCCAGCTACGAGCAGTACTTC. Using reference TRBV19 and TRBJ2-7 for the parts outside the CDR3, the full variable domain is DGGITQSPKYLFRKEGQNVTLSCEQNLNHDAMYWYRQDPGQGLRLIYYSQIVNDFQKGDIAEGYSVSREKKESFPLTVTSAQKNPTAFYLCASSINPSYEQYFGPGTRLTVT.